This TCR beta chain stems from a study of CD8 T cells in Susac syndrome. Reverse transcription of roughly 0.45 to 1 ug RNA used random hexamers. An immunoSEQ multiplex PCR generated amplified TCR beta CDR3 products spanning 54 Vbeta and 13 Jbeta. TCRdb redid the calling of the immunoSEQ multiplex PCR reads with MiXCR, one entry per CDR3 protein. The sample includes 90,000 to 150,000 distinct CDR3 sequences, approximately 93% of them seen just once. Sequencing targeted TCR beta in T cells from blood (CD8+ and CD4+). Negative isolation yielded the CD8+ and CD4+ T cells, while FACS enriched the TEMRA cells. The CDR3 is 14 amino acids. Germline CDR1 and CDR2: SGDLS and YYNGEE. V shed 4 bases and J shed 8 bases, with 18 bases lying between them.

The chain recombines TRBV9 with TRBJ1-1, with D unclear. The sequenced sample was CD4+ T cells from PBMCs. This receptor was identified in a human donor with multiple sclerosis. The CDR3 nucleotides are TGTGCCAGCAGCCCACCGGACGCCATAACGGAAGCTTTCTTT. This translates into CASSPPDAITEAFF.